This T cell receptor (beta chain) was retrieved from a study of cytomegalovirus exposure and HLA in healthy donors. Turning to the study itself: A preliminary data release comprised around 85 million unique TCRs obtained from HLA-typed donors.

Overall study results and limits: A later analysis found most CMV-associated TCR beta chains apparently HLA-restricted.

After removal of 5 bases from V and 7 bases from J, the junction contained 7 bases not matched to a gene. CDR3 length: 14 amino acids. The germline CDR1 and CDR2 sequences are ENHRY and SYGVKD. The PCR made use of 60 Vbeta and 13 Jbeta primers. Using immunoSEQ multiplex PCR, the repertoire was profiled, and TCRdb retains in-frame clones only, with some absent. The sample yields fewer than 200,000 clones, around 80% seen once. As concerns this clone: What it binds is not known.

V usage is TRBV10-3 and J usage is TRBJ1-4; 7 nucleotides line up with TRBD1. The specimen sequenced was PBMCs. The source of this sequence is a young woman in good health and CMV-seronegative. The CDR3 DNA is TGTGCCATCAGTCCGACAGGGTCGGTTGAAAAACTGTTTTTT. It yields the protein CAISPTGSVEKLFF.